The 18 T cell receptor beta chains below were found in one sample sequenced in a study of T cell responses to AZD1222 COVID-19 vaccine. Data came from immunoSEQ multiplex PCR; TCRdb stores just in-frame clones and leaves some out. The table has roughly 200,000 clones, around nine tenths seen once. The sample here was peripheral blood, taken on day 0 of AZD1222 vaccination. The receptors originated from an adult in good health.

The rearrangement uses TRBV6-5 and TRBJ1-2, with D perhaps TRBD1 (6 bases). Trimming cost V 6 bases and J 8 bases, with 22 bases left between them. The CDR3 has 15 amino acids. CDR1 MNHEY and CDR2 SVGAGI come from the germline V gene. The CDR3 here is CASRGQVGGQGGYTF. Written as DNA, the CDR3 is TGTGCCAGCAGGGGCCAGGTGGGGGGGCAAGGAGGCTACACCTTC.

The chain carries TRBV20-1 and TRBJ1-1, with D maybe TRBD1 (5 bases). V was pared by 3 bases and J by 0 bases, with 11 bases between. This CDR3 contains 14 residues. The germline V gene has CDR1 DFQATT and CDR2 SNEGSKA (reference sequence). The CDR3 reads CSASETAMNTEAFF. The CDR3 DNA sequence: TGCAGTGCTAGTGAGACAGCTATGAACACTGAAGCTTTCTTT.

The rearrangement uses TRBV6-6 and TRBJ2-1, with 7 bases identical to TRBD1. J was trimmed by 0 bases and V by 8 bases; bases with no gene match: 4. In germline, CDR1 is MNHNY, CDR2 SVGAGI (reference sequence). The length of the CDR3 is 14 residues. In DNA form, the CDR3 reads TGTGCCAGCTCCAGGGGGTCCTCCTACAATGAGCAGTTCTTC. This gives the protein CASSRGSSYNEQFF.

CDR3 nucleotide sequence: TGTGCCAGCAGTTACTCTCGGGAATTGCAGCCCCAGCATTTT. This gives the protein CASSYSRELQPQHF. The J gene is TRBJ1-5, the V gene TRBV6-2 or TRBV6-3; D ambiguous. Trimming cost V 0 bases and J 7 bases, with 10 bases left between them. This CDR3 is 14 amino acids long. From germline, CDR1 is MNHEY and CDR2 SVGEGT.

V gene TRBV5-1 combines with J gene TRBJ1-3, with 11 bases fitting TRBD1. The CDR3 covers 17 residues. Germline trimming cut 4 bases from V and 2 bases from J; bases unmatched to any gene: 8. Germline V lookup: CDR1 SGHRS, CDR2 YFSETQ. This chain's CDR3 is CASSGGQGATTGNTIYF. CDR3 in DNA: TGCGCCAGCAGCGGCGGACAGGGGGCAACTACTGGAAACACCATATATTTT.

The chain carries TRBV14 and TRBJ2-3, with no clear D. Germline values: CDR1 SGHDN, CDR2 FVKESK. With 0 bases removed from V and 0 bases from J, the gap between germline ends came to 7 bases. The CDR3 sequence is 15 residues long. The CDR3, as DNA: TGTGCCAGCAGCCAAGAAGGACGGAGCACAGATACGCAGTATTTT. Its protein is CASSQEGRSTDTQYF.

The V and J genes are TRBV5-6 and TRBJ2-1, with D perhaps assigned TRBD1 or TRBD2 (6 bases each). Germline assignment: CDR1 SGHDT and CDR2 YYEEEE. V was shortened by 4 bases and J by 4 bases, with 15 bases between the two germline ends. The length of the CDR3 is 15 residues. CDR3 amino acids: CASSKEGGKYNEQFF. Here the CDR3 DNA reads TGTGCCAGCAGCAAGGAGGGGGGCAAGTACAATGAGCAGTTCTTC.

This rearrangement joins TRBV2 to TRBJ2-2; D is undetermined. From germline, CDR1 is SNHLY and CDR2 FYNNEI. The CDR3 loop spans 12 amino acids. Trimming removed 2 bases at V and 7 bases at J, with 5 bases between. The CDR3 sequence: CASSERSGELFF. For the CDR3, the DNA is TGTGCCAGCAGTGAACGGAGCGGGGAGCTGTTTTTT.

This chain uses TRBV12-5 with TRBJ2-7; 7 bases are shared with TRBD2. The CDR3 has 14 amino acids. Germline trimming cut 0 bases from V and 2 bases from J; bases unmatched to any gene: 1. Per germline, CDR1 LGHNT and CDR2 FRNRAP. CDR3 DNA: TGTGCTAGTGGTTTGGTACTAGCGCCCTACGAGCAGTACTTC. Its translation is CASGLVLAPYEQYF.

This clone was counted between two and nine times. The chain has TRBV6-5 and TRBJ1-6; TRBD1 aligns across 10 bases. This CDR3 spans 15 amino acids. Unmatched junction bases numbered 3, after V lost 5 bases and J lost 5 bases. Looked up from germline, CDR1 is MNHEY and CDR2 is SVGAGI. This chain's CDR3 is CASSRQGADNSPLHF. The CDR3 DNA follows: TGTGCCAGCAGTCGACAGGGGGCAGATAATTCACCCCTCCACTTT.

DNA for the CDR3: TGTGCCAGCAGCCCGAGCGAAGTAGGGGAGCTGTTTTTT. Amino acids: CASSPSEVGELFF. This sequence joins TRBV7-3 and TRBJ2-2; D remains unclear. In germline, CDR1 is SGHTA, CDR2 FQGTGA. The CDR3 is made up of 13 amino acids. V was trimmed by 5 bases and J by 8 bases, leaving 12 bases between them.

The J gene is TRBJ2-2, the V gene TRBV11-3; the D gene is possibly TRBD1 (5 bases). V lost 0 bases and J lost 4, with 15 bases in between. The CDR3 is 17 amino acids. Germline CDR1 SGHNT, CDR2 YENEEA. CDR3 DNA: TGTGCCAGCAGCTTAGAGGCCCAGGGCTGGAGCACCGGGGAGCTGTTTTTT. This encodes CASSLEAQGWSTGELFF.

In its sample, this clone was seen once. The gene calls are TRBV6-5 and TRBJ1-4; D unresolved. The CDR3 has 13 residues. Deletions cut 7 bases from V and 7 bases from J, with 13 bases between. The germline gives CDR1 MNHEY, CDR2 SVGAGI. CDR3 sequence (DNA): TGTGCCAGCACCCCAGGATCGGGTGAAAAACTGTTTTTT. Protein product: CASTPGSGEKLFF.

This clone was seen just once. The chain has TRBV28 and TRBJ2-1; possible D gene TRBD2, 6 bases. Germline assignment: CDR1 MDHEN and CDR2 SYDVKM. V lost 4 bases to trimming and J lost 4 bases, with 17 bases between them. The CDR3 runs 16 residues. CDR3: CASSSLWGVIYNEQFF. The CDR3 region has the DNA TGTGCCAGCAGTTCCCTTTGGGGGGTGATATACAATGAGCAGTTCTTC.

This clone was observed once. The CDR3 nucleotides read TGTGCCAGCAGCCCGTACAATTCACCCCTCCACTTT. This sequence encodes CASSPYNSPLHF. The chain links TRBV7-2 to TRBJ1-6; no clear D gene. Germline V gene data show CDR1 as SGHTA and CDR2 as FQGNSA. The CDR3 runs to 12 residues. The V end lost 5 bases, the J end lost 7 bases, and 6 bases lay between the germline ends.

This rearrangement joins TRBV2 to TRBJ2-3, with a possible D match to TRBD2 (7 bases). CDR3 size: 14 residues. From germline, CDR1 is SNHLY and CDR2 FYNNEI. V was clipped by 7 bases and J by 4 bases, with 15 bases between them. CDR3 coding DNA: TGTGCCAGCACCTATCGGGGGGCCTCAGATACGCAGTATTTT. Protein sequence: CASTYRGASDTQYF.

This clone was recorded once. DNA of the CDR3: TGTGCCAGCAGCTTATTTAGTCAGCCCCAGCATTTT. Its protein product is CASSLFSQPQHF. The chain combines TRBV5-8 with TRBJ1-5, with unresolved D. V lost 2 bases and J lost 6, with 6 bases in between. Germline CDR1 and CDR2: SGHTS and YDEGEE. This CDR3 contains 12 residues.

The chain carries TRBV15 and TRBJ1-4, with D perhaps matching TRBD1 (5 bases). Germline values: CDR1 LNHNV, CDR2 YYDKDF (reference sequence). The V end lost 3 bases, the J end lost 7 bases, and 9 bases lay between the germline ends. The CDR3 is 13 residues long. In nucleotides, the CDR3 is TGTGCCACCAGCAGGGGCGGGGGTGAAAAACTGTTTTTT. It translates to CATSRGGGEKLFF. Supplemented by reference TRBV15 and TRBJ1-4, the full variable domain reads DAMVIQNPRYQVTQFGKPVTLSCSQTLNHNVMYWYQQKSSQAPKLLFHYYDKDFNNEADTPDNFQSRRPNTSFCFLDIRSPGLGDTAMYLCATSRGGGEKLFFGSGTQLSVL.